The clone carrying this T cell receptor (beta chain) appeared a few times. The target antigen is unknown. Sequence data for DNA of cultured CD4+ T cells were generated by the Oncomine TCR Beta short-read assay. TCRdb fed the PCR reads into MiXCR, producing one record per CDR3 protein. The sample contains roughly 4,000 distinct CDR3 sequences, around 16% of which appear only once. This sample was taken from a study of vaccination and CD4 T cells after COVID-19. Study details: At a median around 100 days (range 35 to 161) after diagnosis, post-COVID samples were drawn. Post-vaccination samples were procured at a median of around 79 days following dose two (range 14 to 241).

The CDR3 has 16 amino acids. V shed 5 bases and J 0 bases; nucleotides not matched to a gene: 7. Germline CDR1 reads SGHTA; CDR2 reads FQGNSA. Regarding treatment: approximately nine-day PBMC culture with coronavirus spike peptide pools or control peptides (ViraFEST assay). Expanded clonotypes were found by TCR sequencing after peptide-pool stimulation (ViraFEST). Sequencing was carried out using CD4+ T cells from blood, cultured in vitro. J is TRBJ1-3 and V is TRBV7-2, with 7 bases fitting TRBD1. The source is a human donor who had recovered from COVID-19. DNA for the CDR3: TGTGCCAGCAGCCTCGACAGGGATCCCTCTGGAAACACCATATATTTT. Amino acids: CASSLDRDPSGNTIYF.